This T cell receptor beta chain was documented in a study of blood T cells in healthy people across ages. This clonotype was picked up a small number of times. The germline V gene encodes CDR1 LGHNA and CDR2 YNFKEQ. There are 17 residues in the CDR3. The V segment lost 0 bases and the J segment 9 bases; nucleotides outside the gene matches: 7. Then a second PCR, running about 7 to 11 cycles, was carried out with a sample-barcoded 5' primer and a J-beta primer mix. Each sample yielded at least 3 million CDR3-containing paired-end reads. TCRdb used MiXCR to reprocess the 5' RACE reads, holding one entry per CDR3 protein. The repertoire holds roughly 1.7 million distinct CDR3 sequences, with around 35% as singletons. Ranging in age from about 6 to 95, the donors were healthy Caucasian individuals from Russia. The authors drew about 10 milliliters of peripheral blood from each donor.

The sequencing input was blood. The sequence was obtained from a woman aged 25 to 45 in good health. The chain employs TRBV4-2 and TRBJ2-1, with TRBD2 identical over 14 bases. CDR3 sequence (DNA): TGTGCCAGCAGCCAAGATGAGGGACTAGCGGGGGTTAGTGAGCAGTTCTTC. This gives the protein CASSQDEGLAGVSEQFF.